This entry is about one T cell receptor (beta chain). A single count supports this clone. The target of this receptor is not known. Per-base qualities were not stored, and no clone one base away is much larger. These data are taken from a study of long-term antiretroviral therapy in people with HIV (dated by TCRdb to between 2020 and 2023). Regarding the study in general: The earliest samples were collected approximately a decade before the 2015 WHO recommendation for immediate ART, a period when ART was typically delayed until CD4 counts fell. A retrospective serial study tested whether changes in peripheral blood TRB repertoire composition and diversity were associated with ART initiation and durable HIV suppression. From over 25 adults with confirmed HIV infection, the cohort provided fewer than 200 cryopreserved PBMC samples, gathered serially across a mean of around six years (range 1-12). Of the approximately 28 participants with HIV, 10 to 11 were female. Test extractions of a monoclonal T-cell line alongside about 30 polyclonal samples showed no cross-contamination during QIAcube processing. Results and caveats for the whole study, not just this receptor: Narrower CDR3 length ranges were observed in HIV repertoires than in controls, and an antigen-experienced repertoire with only a slight naive shift after ART was suggested by the network structure. ART initiation was associated with a significant increase in TRB diversity, but diversity stayed significantly below transplant donor controls even after long-term ART. Since PBMC availability was limited, sequencing covered only the TCR beta chain, with no alpha chain pairing. The repertoire was dominated across all time points by expanded TRB clones identified before ART initiation, although this dominance was seen to fluctuate and to decrease in many PLHIV after ART. Because cell numbers in pre-ART samples were limited, unsorted PBMC were profiled instead of sorted CD4+ and CD8+ T cells. Inferences about post-ART repertoire changes were limited because no data were available on ART adherence, viral resistance or therapy changes. The samples span the years 2004 to 2017, and the ART regimens used may be less effective than current regimens.

Taken from the germline V gene, the CDR1 and CDR2 loops are SGHRS and YFSETQ. From its cysteine to its phenylalanine, the CDR3 spans 18 amino acids. The DNA shown is the 54-base CDR3, in frame from base 1. Relative to germline, V is missing 0 bases and J is missing 3 bases, with 14 bases of the junction outside any gene match. Inclusion was restricted to participants for whom at least one PBMC sample before ART initiation and at least two post-ART samples were available. All participants with HIV were treated in the United States of America. Cryopreserved samples of about 0.95-10 million PBMC were thawed and washed before DNA extraction. At the time of the earliest PBMC sample for each participant with HIV, ages ranged from 23 to 54 years. Each participant contributed PBMC samples from 1-4 timepoints before ART initiation and 2-8 timepoints after ART initiation, with a median of 7 samples. Serial HIV viral load, CD4+ T-cell count, ART history and demographic data were obtained for every participant. Genomic DNA was extracted from unsorted PBMC with a Qiagen kit on a QIAcube, with processing performed in batches of 12 samples.

The immunoSEQ hsTCRB v3.0 assay was used at survey level resolution for TRB variable region sequencing. A depth of about 40,000-50,000 T-cell genomes per sample was targeted for TRB sequencing. An Illumina MiSeq with a v3 150-cycle kit was used to sequence the pooled TRB libraries. In the authors' own workflow: Repertoire analysis ran in R within a reproducible Nextflow workflow covering QC, data transformation and analysis. LymphoSeq2, an R package for AIRR-Seq data exploration, was used to implement custom analyses. A few samples yielding fewer than 5000 total TRB sequences were excluded, leaving 188 analyzed HIV repertoires. Among the 180 to 200 HIV repertoires that were kept, 59 were collected before ART initiation and roughly 130 were collected after ART initiation. Each repertoire was downsampled to 5000 TRB nucleotide sequences, and summary statistics were averaged across 100 downsampling iterations. The analysis kept only TRB sequences whose CDR3 regions were at least seven amino acids long. Two measures captured diversity: a Shannon entropy-derived clonality score and the Gini coefficient. In repertoire networks, the top 5000 CDR3 amino acid sequences were linked whenever an edit distance of one separated two sequences. For TRB CDR3 amino acid sequences, antigen specificity groups and MHC restriction were predicted with GLIPH2. Known CMV, EBV, HIV or tissue antigen associations were flagged by matching CDR3 amino acid sequences against VDJdb and McPAS-TCR. Pre-ART, post-ART and control groups were compared with Wilcoxon signed-rank tests and Holm-Bonferroni correction. As stored in TCRdb, this immuneACCESS dataset retains in-frame rearrangements with V and J assigned. A fraction of the clones does not appear; measured against another copy, unresolved V genes explain less than half of the discrepancy, and the remainder lacks a known reason. That table supplies the V and J calls and clone size; D and trimming were determined from the DNA. The sample data list tens of thousands of clones, and around nine tenths of these were observed just once. The ten largest account for about 5% of the sample.

The sequenced sample was unsorted PBMCs, obtained 0.1 years before starting antiretroviral therapy. This sequence was found in a woman in her forties or fifties with HIV. The chain joins TRBV5-1 to TRBJ1-1; 7 middle bases align to TRBD1. The encoded CDR3 is CASSLAEQGMGLDTEAFF. The DNA is as follows: TGCGCCAGCAGCTTGGCGGAACAGGGGATGGGGCTTGACACTGAAGCTTTCTTT.